The clone carrying this TCR beta chain was recorded only once. What it recognizes is unknown. The sample originates from a study of graft-versus-host responses after intestinal transplantation. Study-level results: After transplant, early declines in HvG clones were associated with peak levels of circulating GvH clones. Investigators detected GvH clones in recipient marrow, with some emerging earlier in ileum or blood.

The CDR3 runs 13 residues. CDR1 and CDR2 from the germline V gene are LNHDA and SQIVND (reference sequence). Trimming cost V 3 bases and J 1 base, with 6 bases left between them. Assay used: immunoSEQ multiplex PCR; TCRdb lists only in-frame clones, some missing. The data contain 100,000 or so clones, around 93% of them singletons. The specimen was unstimulated CD8+ T cells sorted from spleen or lymph node cells, collected before transplant. This TCR came from a human donor who was the organ donor for an intestinal transplant. The chain uses TRBV19 and TRBJ1-1, with D uncertain. This CDR3 is CASSIGENTEAFF. CDR3 DNA: TGTGCCAGTAGTATCGGAGAGAACACTGAAGCTTTCTTT.